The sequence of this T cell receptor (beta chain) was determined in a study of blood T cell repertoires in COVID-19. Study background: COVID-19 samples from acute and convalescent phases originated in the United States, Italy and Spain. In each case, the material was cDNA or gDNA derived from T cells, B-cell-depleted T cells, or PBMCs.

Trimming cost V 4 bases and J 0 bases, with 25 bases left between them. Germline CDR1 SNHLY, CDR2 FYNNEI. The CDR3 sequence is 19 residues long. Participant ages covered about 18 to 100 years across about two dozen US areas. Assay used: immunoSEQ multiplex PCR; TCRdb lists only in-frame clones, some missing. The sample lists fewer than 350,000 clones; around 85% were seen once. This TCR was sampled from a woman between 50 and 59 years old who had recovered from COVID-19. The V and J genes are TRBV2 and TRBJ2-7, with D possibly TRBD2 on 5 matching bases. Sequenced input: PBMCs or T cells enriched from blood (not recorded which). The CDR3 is CASSGGVLIARQSSYEQYF. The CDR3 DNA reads TGTGCCAGCAGTGGAGGCGTCCTCATAGCGCGCCAGAGCTCCTACGAGCAGTACTTC. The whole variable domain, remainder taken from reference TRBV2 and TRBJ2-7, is EPEVTQTPSHQVTQMGQEVILRCVPISNHLYFYWYRQILGQKVEFLVSFYNNEISEKSEIFDDQFSVERPDGSNFTLKIRSTKLEDSAMYFCASSGGVLIARQSSYEQYFGPGTRLTVT.